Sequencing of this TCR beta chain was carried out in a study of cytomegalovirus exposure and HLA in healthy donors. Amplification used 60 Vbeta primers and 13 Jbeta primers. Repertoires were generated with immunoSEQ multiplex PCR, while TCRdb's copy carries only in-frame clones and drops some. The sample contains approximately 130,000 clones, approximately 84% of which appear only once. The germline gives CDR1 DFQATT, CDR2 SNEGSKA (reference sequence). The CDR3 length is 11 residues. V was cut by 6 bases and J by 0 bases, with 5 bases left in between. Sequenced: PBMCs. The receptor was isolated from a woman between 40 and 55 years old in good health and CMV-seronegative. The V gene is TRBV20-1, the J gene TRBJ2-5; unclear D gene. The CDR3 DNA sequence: TGCAGTGCAAACTACCAAGAGACCCAGTACTTC. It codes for CSANYQETQYF.